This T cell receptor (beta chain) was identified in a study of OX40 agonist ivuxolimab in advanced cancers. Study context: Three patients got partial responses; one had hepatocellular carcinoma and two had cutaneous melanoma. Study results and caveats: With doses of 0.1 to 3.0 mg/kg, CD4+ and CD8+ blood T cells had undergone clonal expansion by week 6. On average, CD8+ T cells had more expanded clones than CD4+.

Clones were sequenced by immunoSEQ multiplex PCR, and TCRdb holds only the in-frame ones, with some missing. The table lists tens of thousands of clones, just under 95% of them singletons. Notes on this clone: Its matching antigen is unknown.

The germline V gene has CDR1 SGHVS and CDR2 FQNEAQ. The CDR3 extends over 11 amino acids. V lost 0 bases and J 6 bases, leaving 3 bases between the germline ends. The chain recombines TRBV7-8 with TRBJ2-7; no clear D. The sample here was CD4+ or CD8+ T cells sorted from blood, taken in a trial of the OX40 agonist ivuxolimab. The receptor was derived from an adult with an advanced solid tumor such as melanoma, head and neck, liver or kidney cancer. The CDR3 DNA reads TGTGCCAGCAGCTTAGCCACCGAGCAGTACTTC. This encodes CASSLATEQYF.